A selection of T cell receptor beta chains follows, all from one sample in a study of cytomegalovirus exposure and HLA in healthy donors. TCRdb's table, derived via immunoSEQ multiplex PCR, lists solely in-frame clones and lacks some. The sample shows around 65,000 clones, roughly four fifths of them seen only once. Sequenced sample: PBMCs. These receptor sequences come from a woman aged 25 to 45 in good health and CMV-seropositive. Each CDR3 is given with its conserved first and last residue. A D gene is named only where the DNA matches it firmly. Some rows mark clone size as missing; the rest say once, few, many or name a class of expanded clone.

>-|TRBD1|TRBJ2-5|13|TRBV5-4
CASSRDRGETQYF
TGTGCCAGCAGCCGGGACAGGGGAGAGACCCAGTACTTC
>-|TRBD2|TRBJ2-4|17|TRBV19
CASSSQGLAGDKNIQYF
TGTGCCAGTAGTTCACAGGGACTAGCGGGGGATAAAAACATTCAGTACTTC
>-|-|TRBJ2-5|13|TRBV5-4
CASSPRAQETQYF
TGTGCCAGCAGCCCGCGGGCCCAAGAGACCCAGTACTTC
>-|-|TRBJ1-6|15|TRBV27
CASSTGSSYNSPLHF
TGTGCCAGCAGTACAGGGAGCTCCTATAATTCACCCCTCCACTTT
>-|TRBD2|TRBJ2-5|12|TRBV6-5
CATHAGAKTQYF
TGTGCCACCCATGCGGGAGCGAAGACCCAGTACTTC
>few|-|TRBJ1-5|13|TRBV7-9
CASSSGLGQPQHF
TGTGCCAGCAGTTCAGGGCTAGGTCAGCCCCAGCATTTT
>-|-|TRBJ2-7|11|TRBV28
CASSLQYEQYF
TGTGCCAGCAGTTTACAGTACGAGCAGTACTTC
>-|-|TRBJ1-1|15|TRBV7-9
CASSSLGQPNTEAFF
TGTGCCAGCAGTTCCTTGGGACAACCGAACACTGAAGCTTTCTTT
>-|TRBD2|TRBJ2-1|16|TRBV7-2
CASSRGGTSGNGEQFF
TGTGCCAGCAGCCGGGGGGGGACTAGCGGGAATGGTGAGCAGTTCTTC
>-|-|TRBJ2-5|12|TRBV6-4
CASRGQGKTQYF
TGTGCCAGCAGGGGGCAGGGAAAGACCCAGTACTTC
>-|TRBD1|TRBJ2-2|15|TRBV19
CASSHRGLSTGELFF
TGTGCCAGCTCACACAGGGGGTTAAGCACCGGGGAGCTGTTTTTT
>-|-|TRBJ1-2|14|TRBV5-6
CASTLRGGLYGYTF
TGTGCCAGCACCCTTCGAGGGGGTCTCTATGGCTACACCTTC
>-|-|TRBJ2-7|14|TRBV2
CASRLAYSSYEQYF
TGTGCCAGCCGATTAGCGTATAGCTCCTACGAGCAGTACTTC
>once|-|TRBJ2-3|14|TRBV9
CASSPEGSTDTQYF
TGTGCCAGCAGCCCCGAGGGTAGCACAGATACGCAGTATTTT
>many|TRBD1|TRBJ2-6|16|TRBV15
CATSADRDSGANVLTF
TGTGCCACCAGCGCGGACAGGGACTCTGGGGCCAACGTCCTGACTTTC
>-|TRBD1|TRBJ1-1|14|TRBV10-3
CAISPGTGNTEAFF
TGTGCCATCAGCCCAGGGACAGGGAACACTGAAGCTTTCTTT
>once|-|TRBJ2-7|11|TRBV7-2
CASSFTYEQYF
TGTGCCAGCAGCTTTACCTACGAGCAGTACTTC
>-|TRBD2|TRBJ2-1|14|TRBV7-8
CASSSGLQNNEQFF
TGTGCCAGCAGTTCGGGACTACAAAACAATGAGCAGTTCTTC
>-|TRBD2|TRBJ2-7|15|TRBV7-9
CASSSGSGRAYEQYF
TGTGCCAGCAGCTCTGGTAGCGGGAGGGCCTACGAGCAGTACTTC
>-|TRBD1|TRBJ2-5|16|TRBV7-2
CASSLRGTGKQETQYF
TGTGCCAGCAGCTTACGCGGGACAGGGAAACAAGAGACCCAGTACTTC
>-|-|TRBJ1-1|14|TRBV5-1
CASSSDPQAREAFF
TGCGCCAGCAGTTCCGACCCGCAAGCGCGTGAAGCTTTCTTT
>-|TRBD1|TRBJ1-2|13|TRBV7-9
CASSRQGAGGYTF
TGTGCCAGCAGCCGACAGGGGGCTGGTGGCTACACCTTC
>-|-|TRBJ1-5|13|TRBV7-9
CSSSLALGSPQHF
TGTTCCAGCAGCTTAGCGTTGGGCTCGCCCCAGCATTTT
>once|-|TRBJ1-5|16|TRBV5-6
CASSLGPVMFNQPQHF
TGTGCCAGCAGCTTGGGGCCTGTGATGTTCAATCAGCCCCAGCATTTT
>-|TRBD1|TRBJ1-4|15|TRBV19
CASSSLTGINEKLFF
TGTGCCAGTAGTTCCCTGACAGGGATTAATGAAAAACTGTTTTTT
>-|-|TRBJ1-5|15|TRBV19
CASSIVFGDNQPQHF
TGTGCCAGTAGTATAGTCTTCGGTGATAATCAGCCCCAGCATTTT
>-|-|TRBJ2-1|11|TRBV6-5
CASSYEEKQFF
TGTGCCAGCAGTTACGAAGAGAAGCAGTTCTTC
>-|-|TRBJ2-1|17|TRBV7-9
CASSLARGVPLYNEQFF
TGTGCCAGCAGCTTAGCGCGCGGGGTCCCCTTGTACAATGAGCAGTTCTTC
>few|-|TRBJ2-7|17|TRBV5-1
CASSLVPPGQKSYEQYF
TGCGCCAGCAGCTTGGTACCCCCAGGACAGAAATCCTACGAGCAGTACTTC
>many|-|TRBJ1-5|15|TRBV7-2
CASSPAPTPNQPQHF
TGTGCCAGCAGCCCCGCCCCCACTCCCAATCAGCCCCAGCATTTT
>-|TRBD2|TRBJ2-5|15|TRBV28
CASTSGTSHPETQYF
TGTGCCAGCACCTCCGGGACTAGCCATCCCGAGACCCAGTACTTC
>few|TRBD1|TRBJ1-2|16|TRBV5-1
CASSLGTGIVDYGYTF
TGCGCCAGCAGCTTGGGGACAGGGATCGTCGACTATGGCTACACCTTC
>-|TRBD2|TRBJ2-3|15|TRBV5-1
CASSLTLAVTDTQYF
TGCGCCAGCAGCTTGACACTAGCGGTCACAGATACGCAGTATTTT
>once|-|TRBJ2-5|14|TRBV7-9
CASKSWGAQETQYF
TGTGCCAGCAAAAGTTGGGGAGCCCAAGAGACCCAGTACTTC
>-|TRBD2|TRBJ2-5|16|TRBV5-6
CASTFRGGSSRETQYF
TGTGCCAGCACCTTTAGGGGCGGGAGCTCCAGGGAGACCCAGTACTTC
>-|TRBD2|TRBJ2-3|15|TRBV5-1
CASSATSGEGDTQYF
TGCGCCAGCAGCGCGACTAGCGGGGAGGGGGATACGCAGTATTTT